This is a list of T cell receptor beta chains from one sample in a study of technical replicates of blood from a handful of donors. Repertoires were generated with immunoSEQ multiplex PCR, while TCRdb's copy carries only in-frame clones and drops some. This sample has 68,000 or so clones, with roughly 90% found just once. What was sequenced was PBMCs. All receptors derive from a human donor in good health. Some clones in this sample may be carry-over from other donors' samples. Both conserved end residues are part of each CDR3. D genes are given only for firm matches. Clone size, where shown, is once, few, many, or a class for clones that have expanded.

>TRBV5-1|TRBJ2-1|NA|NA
CASSPEGQSYNEQFF
TGCGCCAGCAGCCCGGAGGGACAGAGCTACAATGAGCAGTTCTTC
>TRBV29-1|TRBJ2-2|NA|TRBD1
CSVQQGPGELFF
TGCAGCGTCCAACAGGGGCCCGGGGAGCTGTTTTTT
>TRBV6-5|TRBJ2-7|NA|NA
CASTKPGQTYEQYF
TGTGCCAGCACCAAGCCAGGCCAAACCTACGAGCAGTACTTC
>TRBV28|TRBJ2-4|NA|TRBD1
CASSLPRTGNPISKNIQYF
TGTGCCAGCAGTTTACCTCGGACAGGAAACCCTATCTCCAAAAACATTCAGTACTTC
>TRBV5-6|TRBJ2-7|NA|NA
CASSLGGAAHEQYF
TGTGCCAGCAGCTTGGGAGGTGCGGCCCACGAGCAGTACTTC
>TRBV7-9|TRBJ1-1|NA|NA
CASSFPLRGSSTEAFF
TGTGCCAGCAGCTTCCCCCTTCGGGGTTCGAGCACTGAAGCTTTCTTT
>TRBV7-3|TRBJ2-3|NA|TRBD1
CASSQGQGRGDTQYF
TGTGCCAGCAGCCAGGGACAGGGGAGAGGAGATACGCAGTATTTT
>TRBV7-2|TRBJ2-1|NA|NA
CASSSSGILYNEQFF
TGTGCCAGCAGCTCGAGCGGTATCCTTTACAATGAGCAGTTCTTC
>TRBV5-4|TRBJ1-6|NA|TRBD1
CASKPDRDSPLHF
TGTGCCAGCAAGCCGGACAGGGACTCACCCCTCCACTTT
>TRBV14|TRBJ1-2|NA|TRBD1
CASSQTGRTGSLYGYTF
TGTGCCAGCAGCCAAACAGGACGGACAGGGAGTCTCTATGGCTACACCTTC
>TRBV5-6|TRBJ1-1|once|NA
CASSLPGPPTRNTEAFF
TGTGCCAGCAGCTTGCCTGGGCCCCCGACGAGAAACACTGAAGCTTTCTTT
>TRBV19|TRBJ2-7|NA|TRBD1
CASSSRTGGSSYEQYF
TGTGCCAGTAGTAGCCGAACAGGGGGGAGCTCCTACGAGCAGTACTTC
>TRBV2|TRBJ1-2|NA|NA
CASSEGQMNYGYTF
TGTGCCAGCAGTGAAGGACAGATGAACTATGGCTACACCTTC
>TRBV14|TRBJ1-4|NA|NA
CASSPGSNRIGEKLFF
TGTGCCAGCAGCCCCGGGAGTAACCGAATAGGTGAAAAACTGTTTTTT
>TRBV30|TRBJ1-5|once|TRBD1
CAWSVDRVDQPQHF
TGTGCCTGGAGTGTGGACAGGGTTGATCAGCCCCAGCATTTT
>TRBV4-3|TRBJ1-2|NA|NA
CASSQDRSPYRVGFYGYTF
TGCGCCAGCAGCCAAGATAGGTCGCCTTACAGGGTTGGGTTCTATGGCTACACCTTC
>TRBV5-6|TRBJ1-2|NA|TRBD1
CASSGNRGRDYGYTF
TGTGCCAGCAGCGGAAACAGGGGGCGCGACTATGGCTACACCTTC
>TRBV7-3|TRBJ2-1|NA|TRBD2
CASSFTGLAGDNEQFF
TGTGCCAGCAGTTTTACAGGACTAGCGGGGGACAATGAGCAGTTCTTC
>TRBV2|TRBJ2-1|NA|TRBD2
CASLNGAGGRDEQFF
TGTGCCAGCTTAAACGGAGCGGGAGGGAGGGATGAGCAGTTCTTC
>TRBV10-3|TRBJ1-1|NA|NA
CATLGRAVGTEAFF
TGTGCCACCCTTGGGAGGGCCGTCGGCACTGAAGCTTTCTTT
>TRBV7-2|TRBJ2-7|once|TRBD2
CASSLVGASGVASYEQYF
TGTGCCAGCAGCTTAGTGGGCGCTAGCGGGGTCGCATCCTACGAGCAGTACTTC
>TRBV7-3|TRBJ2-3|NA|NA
CASSSSGLGTDTQYF
TGTGCCAGCAGCTCCTCGGGACTCGGCACAGATACGCAGTATTTT
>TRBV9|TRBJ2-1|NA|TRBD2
CASSLREGTSVFEQFF
TGTGCCAGCAGCCTCCGAGAGGGGACTAGCGTATTTGAGCAGTTCTTC
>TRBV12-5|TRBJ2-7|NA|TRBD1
CASDPPGQGVAEQYF
TGTGCTAGTGACCCGCCGGGACAGGGGGTTGCCGAGCAGTACTTC
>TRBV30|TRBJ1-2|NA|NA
CAWSVLLGQGSGYTF
TGTGCCTGGAGTGTACTTTTGGGGCAGGGAAGCGGCTACACCTTC